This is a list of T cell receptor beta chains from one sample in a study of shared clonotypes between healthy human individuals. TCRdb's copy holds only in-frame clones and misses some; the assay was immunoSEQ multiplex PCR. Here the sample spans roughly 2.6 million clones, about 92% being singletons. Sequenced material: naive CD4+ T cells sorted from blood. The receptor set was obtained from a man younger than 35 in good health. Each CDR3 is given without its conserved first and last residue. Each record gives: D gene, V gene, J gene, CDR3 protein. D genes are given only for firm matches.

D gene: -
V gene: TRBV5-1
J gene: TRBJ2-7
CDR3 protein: ASSTLVVGAYEQY

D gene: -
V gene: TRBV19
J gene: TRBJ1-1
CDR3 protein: ASTSVQGATEAF

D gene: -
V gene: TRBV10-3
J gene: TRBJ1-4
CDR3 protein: AISESGPVGEKLF

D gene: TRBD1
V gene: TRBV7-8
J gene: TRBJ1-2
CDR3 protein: ASSERTGVGGYT

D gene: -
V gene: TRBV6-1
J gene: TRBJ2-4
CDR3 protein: ASHRTSLAKNIQY

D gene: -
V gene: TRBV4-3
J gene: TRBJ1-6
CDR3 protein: ASSQTTGYNSPLH

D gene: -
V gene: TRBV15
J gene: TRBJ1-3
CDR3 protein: ATSNTNHADSGNTIY

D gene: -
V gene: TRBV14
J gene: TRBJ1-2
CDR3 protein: ASSLSGSYGYT

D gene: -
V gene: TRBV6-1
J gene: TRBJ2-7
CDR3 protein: ASTWTPSNEQY

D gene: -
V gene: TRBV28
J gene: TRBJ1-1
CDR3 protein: ASSLRFQGSEAF

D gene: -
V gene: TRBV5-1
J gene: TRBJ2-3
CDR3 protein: ASAAGWRDTQY

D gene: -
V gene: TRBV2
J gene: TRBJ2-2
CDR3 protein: ASSVHSSTGELF

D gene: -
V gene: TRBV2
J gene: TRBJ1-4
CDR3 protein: ASRNRDPNEKLF

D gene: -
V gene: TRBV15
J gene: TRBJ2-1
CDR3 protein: ATSRDAGGKF

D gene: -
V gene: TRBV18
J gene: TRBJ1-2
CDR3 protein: ASSPLEGQYGYT

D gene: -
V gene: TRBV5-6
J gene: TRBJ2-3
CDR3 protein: ASSLVGQPTDTQY

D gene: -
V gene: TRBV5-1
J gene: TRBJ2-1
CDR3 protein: ASSLNGGGINEQF

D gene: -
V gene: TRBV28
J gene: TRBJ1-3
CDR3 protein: ASSLSGSGNTIY

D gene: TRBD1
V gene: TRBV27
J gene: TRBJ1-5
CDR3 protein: ASSLPGQYHGQPQH

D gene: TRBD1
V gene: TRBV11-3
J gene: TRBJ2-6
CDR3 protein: ASSPGTGASSGANVLT

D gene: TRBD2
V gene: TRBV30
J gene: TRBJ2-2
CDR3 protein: AWKPRDSGGAARTGELF

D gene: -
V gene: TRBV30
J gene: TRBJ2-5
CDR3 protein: AFSRGPQETQY

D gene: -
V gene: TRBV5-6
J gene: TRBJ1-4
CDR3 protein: ASSTQARNEKLF

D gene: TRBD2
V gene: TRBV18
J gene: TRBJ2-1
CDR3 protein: ASSPLTGQTSGSRIVGQF

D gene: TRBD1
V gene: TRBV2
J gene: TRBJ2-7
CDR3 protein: ASKRDRAYEQY

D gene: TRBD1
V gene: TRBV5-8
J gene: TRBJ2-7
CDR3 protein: ASSPTGPGEEQY

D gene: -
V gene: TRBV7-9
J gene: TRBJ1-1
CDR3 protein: ASSPAGGLNTEAF

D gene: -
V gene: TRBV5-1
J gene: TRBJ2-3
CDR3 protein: ASSPLPQDRTDTQY

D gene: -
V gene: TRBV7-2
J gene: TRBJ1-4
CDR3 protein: ASSLAGATGNEKLF

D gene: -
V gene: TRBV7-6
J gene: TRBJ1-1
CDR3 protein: ASSLSGFEAF

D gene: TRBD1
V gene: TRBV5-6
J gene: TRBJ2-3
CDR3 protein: ASSATGGKTDTQY

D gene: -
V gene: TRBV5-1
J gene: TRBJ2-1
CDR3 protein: ASTLIGGMSSYNEQF

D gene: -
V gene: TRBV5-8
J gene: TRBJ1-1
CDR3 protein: ASSFGITDNTEAF

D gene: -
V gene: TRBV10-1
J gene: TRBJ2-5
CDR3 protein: ASSDPVRGETQY

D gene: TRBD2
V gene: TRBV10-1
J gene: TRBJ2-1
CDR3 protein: ASSGASGPYNEQF

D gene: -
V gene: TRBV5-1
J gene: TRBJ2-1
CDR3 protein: ASSLPGNEQF

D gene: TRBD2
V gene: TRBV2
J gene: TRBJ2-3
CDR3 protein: ASSSPGGVTDTQY

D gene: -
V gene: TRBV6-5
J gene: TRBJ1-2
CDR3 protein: ASSQGRSYT

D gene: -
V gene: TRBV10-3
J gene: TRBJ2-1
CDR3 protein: ATLNGGAYNEQF

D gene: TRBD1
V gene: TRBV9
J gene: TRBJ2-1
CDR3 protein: ASSTTGAPYNEQF

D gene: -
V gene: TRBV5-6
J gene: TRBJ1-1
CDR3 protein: ASSFPGDTEAF

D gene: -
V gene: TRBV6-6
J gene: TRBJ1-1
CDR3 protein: ASSLGVNTEAF